This T cell receptor beta chain appears in the sequencing data of a study of CD8 T cells in Susac syndrome. It was with random hexamers that about 0.45 to 1 ug RNA was reverse transcribed. Across 54 Vbeta and 13 Jbeta, immunoSEQ multiplex PCR amplified TCR beta CDR3. MiXCR was run by TCRdb on the immunoSEQ multiplex PCR reads, yielding one entry per CDR3 protein. This sample carries approximately 230,000 distinct CDR3 sequences, 85% to 95% of them seen once, and the ten largest clones take 0.06% to 0.08%. Negative isolation was used for CD8+ and CD4+ T cells, and FACS enrichment was applied to TEMRA cells. The V and J ends lost 0 bases and 9 bases respectively, with 15 bases between them. CDR3 length: 15 amino acids. Germline V gene data show CDR1 as LGHDT and CDR2 as YNNKEL (reference sequence).

The source material was CD4+ T cells from PBMCs. This chain joins TRBV3-1 and TRBJ1-5; no firm D call. This receptor was obtained from a human donor with multiple sclerosis. As DNA, the CDR3 is TGTGCCAGCAGCCAAGATCTTGTGGCGACCGGGCCCCAGCATTTT. It yields the protein CASSQDLVATGPQHF.